The source of this TCR beta chain is a study of T cell responses to AZD1222 COVID-19 vaccine. Study-wide results and limits: Repertoires were obtained only post-peak T cell response.

Germline CDR1 reads SGHAT; CDR2 reads FQNNGV. V lost 4 bases to trimming and J lost 6 bases, with 19 bases between them. The CDR3 is 15 residues long. The protocol was immunoSEQ multiplex PCR, while the TCRdb copy is restricted to in-frame clones and leaves out a portion. The sample lists about 270,000 clones, around 93% occurring once. On this clone: The antigen remains undetermined.

The sequencing here drew on peripheral blood, taken 28 days after the second AZD1222 dose. The receptor was derived from an adult who received the AZD1222 COVID-19 vaccine. The genes are TRBV11-2 and TRBJ2-7, with a possible D match to TRBD2 (7 bases). CDR3 protein: CASSYKVGEGGEQYF. The CDR3 bases are TGTGCCAGCAGCTACAAAGTGGGGGAGGGGGGCGAGCAGTACTTC.